Detailed here is one T cell receptor (beta chain). Its antigen is as yet unknown. This entry comes from a study of shared clonotypes between healthy human individuals. Study-level information: Three plates were used per donor for CD4 naive, three for CD4 memory, two for CD8 naive and one for CD8 memory.

Under the authors' procedure: Because ImmunoSEQ provided only junction sequences with no quality scores, the filtering differed. TCRdb keeps only in-frame clones here, not all; method: immunoSEQ multiplex PCR. V and J calls and clone size are given by that table; D and trimming were obtained from the DNA. The data contain about 820,000 clones, roughly 92% of them singletons. In the naive CD8 group, cells lacked CD45RO and were positively selected for CCR7, so terminally differentiated effector memory CD45RA+ cells were left out. The study, taken as a whole, reports: The generation probabilities recorded for non-shared clonotypes fell below those of clonotypes shared by all four donors. When naive CD4 clonotypes were compared across a few donors, about 4.8% were shared.

The TCR sequence derives from a young man in good health. Sequenced material: naive CD8+ T cells sorted from blood.

The CDR3 protein is CASSMVASGYTGELFF. CDR3 DNA: TGTGCCAGTAGTATGGTCGCTAGCGGCTACACCGGGGAGCTGTTTTTT. The chain employs TRBV19 and TRBJ2-2; 7 bases are shared with TRBD2. With 3 bases clipped from V and 3 bases from J, the junction kept 7 bases outside the gene matches. The germline V gene encodes CDR1 LNHDA and CDR2 SQIVND (reference sequence). The CDR3 is 16 residues long.